The next 13 T cell receptor beta chains were all read from a single sample in a study of persistence of HIV-infected CD4 T cells. This nonspecific control used anti-CD3/anti-CD28 bead stimulation of CD4+ T cells. Sorting of responding CD4+ T cells relied on upregulated CD40 ligand together with CD69. These receptors' antigens are unknown. The immunoSEQ assay was version 4, run in survey mode. Assay used: immunoSEQ multiplex PCR; TCRdb lists only in-frame clones, some missing. The profile shows over 35,000 clones, around 89% of them singletons. The sequenced sample was CD4+ T cells sorted from PBMCs after roughly 18-hour stimulation, obtained from a patient who received antiretroviral therapy. These receptors all stem from an adult man with HIV who was CMV-seropositive.

The chain employs TRBV6-5 and TRBJ2-1, with 7 bases matching TRBD1. Germline V CDR1 and CDR2: MNHEY, SVGAGI. The CDR3 has 13 amino acids. The V segment lost 5 bases and the J segment 5 bases; nucleotides outside the gene matches: 3. The CDR3 DNA sequence: TGTGCCAGCAGTAGGGGGCCCAACAATGAGCAGTTCTTC. Its protein is CASSRGPNNEQFF.

The chain employs TRBV6-2 or TRBV6-3 and TRBJ2-1; D tentatively reads TRBD1 or TRBD2 (6 bases each). Per the germline V gene, CDR1 is MNHEY and CDR2 is SVGEGT. Trimming removed 5 bases at V and 5 bases at J, with 22 bases between. The CDR3 covers 17 residues. The CDR3 coding sequence is TGTGCCAGCAGTCTCCTTACCCTCATAGGGGGGAACAATGAGCAGTTCTTC. It codes for CASSLLTLIGGNNEQFF.

This clone came up a few times. V and J are TRBV19 and TRBJ2-1; D is ambiguous. V was shortened by 2 bases and J by 0 bases, with 11 bases between the two germline ends. CDR1 is LNHDA and CDR2 is SQIVND in the germline V gene (reference sequence). This CDR3 region has 16 residues. CDR3 DNA: TGTGCCAGTAGTATAAACGGGCTTAGCTCCTACAATGAGCAGTTCTTC. Translation: CASSINGLSSYNEQFF.

This chain uses TRBV28 with TRBJ2-2, with TRBD1 matching 7 bases. The CDR3 is 15 amino acids. Germline CDR1 reads MDHEN; CDR2 reads SYDVKM. After removal of 3 bases from V and 1 base from J, the junction contained 2 bases not matched to a gene. DNA of the CDR3: TGTGCCAGCAGTTTTGCAGGGGGGAACACCGGGGAGCTGTTTTTT. It yields the protein CASSFAGGNTGELFF.

The chain combines TRBV11-2 with TRBJ1-5, with 9 bases matching TRBD1. CDR3 size: 15 residues. The V gene end was trimmed by 5 bases and the J gene end by 4 bases; junction bases not matched to a gene: 6. Germline CDR1 SGHAT, CDR2 FQNNGV. CDR3 sequence reads: CASSVGTGTNQPQHF. In DNA form, the CDR3 reads TGTGCCAGCAGCGTCGGGACAGGGACGAATCAGCCCCAGCATTTT.

The gene calls are TRBV19 and TRBJ2-3, with TRBD2 matching over 8 bases. After removal of 7 bases from V and 6 bases from J, the junction contained 12 bases not matched to a gene. CDR3 size: 15 residues. The germline CDR1 and CDR2 sequences are LNHDA and SQIVND (reference sequence). Written as DNA, the CDR3 is TGTGCCAGTAAAAACCGGGGGGGGGACCAGGATACGCAGTATTTT. Translated, it gives CASKNRGGDQDTQYF.

The chain has TRBV7-2 and TRBJ2-2; D might be TRBD2 (5 bases). Trimming cost V 5 bases and J 7 bases, with 14 bases left between them. There are 14 residues in the CDR3. CDR1 SGHTA and CDR2 FQGNSA come from the germline V gene. The CDR3 is CASSPPGIHGELFF. DNA of the CDR3: TGTGCCAGCAGCCCCCCCGGGATTCACGGGGAGCTGTTTTTT.

The chain employs TRBV3-1 (or the pseudogene TRBV3-2) and TRBJ1-5, with D uncertain. Germline V lookup: CDR1 LGHDT, CDR2 YNNKEL (reference sequence). This CDR3 has 15 residues. Trimming took off 1 base at V and 2 bases at J, with 9 bases between the two ends. The CDR3 here is CASSQGGSRNQPQHF. CDR3 bases: TGTGCCAGCAGCCAAGGGGGTAGTCGCAATCAGCCCCAGCATTTT.

The chain uses TRBV2 and TRBJ2-1; D is undetermined. Germline V gene sequence: CDR1 SNHLY, CDR2 FYNNEI. The CDR3 contains 10 residues. V was clipped by 5 bases and J by 9 bases, with 5 bases between them. CDR3 protein: CASSRSEQFF. As DNA, the CDR3 is TGTGCCAGCAGTAGAAGTGAGCAGTTCTTC.

The V and J genes are TRBV3-1 (or the pseudogene TRBV3-2) and TRBJ1-1, with a weak D call TRBD1 (5 bases). The CDR3 has 16 residues. V was pared by 4 bases and J by 6 bases, with 21 bases between. Per germline, CDR1 LGHDT and CDR2 YNNKEL (reference sequence). CDR3 residues: CASSRDFPGFSPEAFF. The DNA of the CDR3 is TGTGCCAGCAGCCGAGACTTTCCAGGGTTTAGCCCTGAAGCTTTCTTT.

The chain is built from TRBV6-5 and TRBJ1-3; D not resolved. From germline, CDR1 is MNHEY and CDR2 SVGAGI. V was cut by 6 bases and J by 4 bases, with 16 bases left in between. This CDR3 comprises 15 residues. CDR3 DNA sequence: TGTGCCAGCAGCCCCATCCCGCGGGGAGGAAACACCATATATTTT. Protein: CASSPIPRGGNTIYF.

The table lists this clone with a count of one. V and J are TRBV7-3 and TRBJ2-1; D is undetermined. Trimming left V 5 bases short and J 0 bases short, with 14 bases between. The CDR3 covers 16 residues. The germline V gene has CDR1 SGHTA and CDR2 FQGTGA. CDR3 protein: CASSPSLESSYNEQFF. Here the CDR3 DNA reads TGTGCCAGCAGCCCCTCCTTAGAAAGCTCCTACAATGAGCAGTTCTTC.

This sequence joins TRBV14 and TRBJ2-1, with TRBD2 matching 11 bases. V lost 0 bases to trimming and J lost 0 bases; unmatched junction nucleotides: 10. The germline gives CDR1 SGHDN, CDR2 FVKESK. The CDR3 covers 20 residues. CDR3 sequence (DNA): TGTGCCAGCAGCCAAGATGTAAGGGCTAGCGGGGGGAGCTCCTACAATGAGCAGTTCTTC. Encoded protein: CASSQDVRASGGSSYNEQFF. The full variable domain, rest sourced from reference TRBV14 and TRBJ2-1, is EAGVTQFPSHSVIEKGQTVTLRCDPISGHDNLYWYRRVMGKEIKFLLHFVKESKQDESGMPNNRFLAERTGGTYSTLKVQPAELEDSGVYFCASSQDVRASGGSSYNEQFFGPGTRLTVL.